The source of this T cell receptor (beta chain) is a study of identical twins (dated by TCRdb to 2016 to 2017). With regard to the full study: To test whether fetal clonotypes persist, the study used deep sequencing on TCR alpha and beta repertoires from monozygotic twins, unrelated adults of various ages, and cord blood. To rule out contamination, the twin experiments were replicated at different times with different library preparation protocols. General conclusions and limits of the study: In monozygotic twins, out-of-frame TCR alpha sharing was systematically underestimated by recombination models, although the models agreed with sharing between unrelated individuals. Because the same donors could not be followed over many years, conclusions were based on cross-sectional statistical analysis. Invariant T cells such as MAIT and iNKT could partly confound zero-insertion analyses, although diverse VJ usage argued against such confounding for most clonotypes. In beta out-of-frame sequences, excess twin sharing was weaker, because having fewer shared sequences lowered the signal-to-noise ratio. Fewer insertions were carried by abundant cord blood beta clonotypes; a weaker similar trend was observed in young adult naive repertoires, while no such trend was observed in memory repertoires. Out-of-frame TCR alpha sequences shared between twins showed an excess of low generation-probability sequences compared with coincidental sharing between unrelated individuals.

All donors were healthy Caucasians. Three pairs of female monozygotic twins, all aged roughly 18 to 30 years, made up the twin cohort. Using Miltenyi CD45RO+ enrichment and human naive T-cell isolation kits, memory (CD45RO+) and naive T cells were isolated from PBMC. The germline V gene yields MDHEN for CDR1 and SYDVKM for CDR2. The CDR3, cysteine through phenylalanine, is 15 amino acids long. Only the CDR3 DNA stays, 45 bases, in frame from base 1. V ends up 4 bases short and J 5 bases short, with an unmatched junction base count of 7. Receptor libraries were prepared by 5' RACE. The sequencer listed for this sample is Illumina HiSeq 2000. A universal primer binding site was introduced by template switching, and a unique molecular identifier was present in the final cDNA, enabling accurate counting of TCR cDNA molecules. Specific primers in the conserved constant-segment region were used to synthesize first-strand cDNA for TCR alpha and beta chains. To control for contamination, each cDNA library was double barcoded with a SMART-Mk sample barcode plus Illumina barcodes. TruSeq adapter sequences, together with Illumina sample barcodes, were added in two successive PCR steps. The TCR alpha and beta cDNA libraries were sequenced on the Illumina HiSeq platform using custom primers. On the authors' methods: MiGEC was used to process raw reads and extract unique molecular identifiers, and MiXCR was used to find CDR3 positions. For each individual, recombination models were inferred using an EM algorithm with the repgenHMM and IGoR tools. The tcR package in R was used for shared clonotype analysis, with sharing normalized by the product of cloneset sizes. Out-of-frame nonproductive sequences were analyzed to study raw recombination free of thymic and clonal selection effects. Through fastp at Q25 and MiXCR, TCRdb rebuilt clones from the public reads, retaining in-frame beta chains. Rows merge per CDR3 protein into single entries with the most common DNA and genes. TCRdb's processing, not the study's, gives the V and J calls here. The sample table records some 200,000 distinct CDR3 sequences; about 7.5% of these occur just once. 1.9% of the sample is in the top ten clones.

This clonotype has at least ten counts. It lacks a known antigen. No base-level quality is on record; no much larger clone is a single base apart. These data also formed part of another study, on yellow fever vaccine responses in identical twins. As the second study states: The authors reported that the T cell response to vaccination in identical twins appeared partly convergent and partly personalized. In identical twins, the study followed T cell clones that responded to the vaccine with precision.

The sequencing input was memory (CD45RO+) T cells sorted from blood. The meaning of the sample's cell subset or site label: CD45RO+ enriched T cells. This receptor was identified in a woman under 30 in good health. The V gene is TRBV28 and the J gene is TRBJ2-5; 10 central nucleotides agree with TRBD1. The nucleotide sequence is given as TGTGCCAGCAGTTCCGGACAGGGGGAAAGTGAGACCCAGTACTTC. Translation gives CASSSGQGESETQYF.